A selection of T cell receptor beta chains follows, all from one sample in a study of human T cells and chemical hapten exposure. TCRdb passed the RACE reads through MiXCR, listing each CDR3 protein once. This sample yields 180,000 or so distinct CDR3 sequences, of which 24% are seen a single time; about 2.3% belongs to the top ten. The material was whole blood, obtained in connection with sensitization to the hapten diphenylcyclopropenone (DPC). Receptors originate from a middle-aged woman with alopecia areata. Some clones in this sample may be carry-over from other donors' samples. CDR3s include the opening cysteine and the closing phenylalanine or tryptophan. A D gene is named only where the DNA matches it firmly. Not every row has a clone size; where given, it reads once, few, many or a size class.

NA | NA | TRBJ2-5 | TRBV29-1 | CSARVEGQETQYF | TGCAGCGCCCGGGTGGAGGGGCAAGAGACCCAGTACTTC
NA | TRBD1 | TRBJ1-4 | TRBV6-1 | CASRKQGGEKLFF | TGTGCCAGCAGAAAGCAGGGGGGTGAAAAACTGTTTTTT
few | TRBD1 | TRBJ1-4 | TRBV20-1 | CSARGTGREKLFF | TGCAGTGCTAGGGGGACAGGGCGGGAAAAACTGTTTTTT
few | TRBD1 | TRBJ1-4 | TRBV15 | CATSRDRGQGSEKLFF | TGTGCCACCAGCAGAGATAGGGGACAGGGATCTGAAAAACTGTTTTTT
NA | NA | TRBJ2-2 | TRBV6-4 | CASSALAKNTGELFF | TGTGCCAGCAGTGCCCTAGCAAAGAACACCGGGGAGCTGTTTTTT
NA | NA | TRBJ2-1 | TRBV24-1 | CATSDYWTDDNEQFF | TGTGCCACCAGTGACTACTGGACAGATGACAATGAGCAGTTCTTC
NA | TRBD1 | TRBJ2-7 | TRBV7-9 | CASSPGQIYEQYF | TGTGCCAGCAGCCCGGGACAGATTTACGAGCAGTACTTC
NA | TRBD2 | TRBJ2-7 | TRBV20-1 | CSARDIAGAYEQYF | TGCAGTGCTAGAGATATAGCGGGGGCCTACGAGCAGTACTTC
few | NA | TRBJ2-1 | TRBV20-1 | CSARDLESPYNEQFF | TGCAGTGCTAGAGATCTGGAGAGCCCCTACAATGAGCAGTTCTTC
NA | NA | TRBJ2-1 | TRBV7-2 | CASSFRAGGPGEQFF | TGTGCCAGCAGCTTCCGGGCTGGAGGGCCTGGAGAGCAGTTCTTC
few | TRBD1 | TRBJ2-3 | TRBV27 | CASRSGQTSTDTQYF | TGTGCCAGCAGATCGGGACAGACTAGCACAGATACGCAGTATTTT
few | NA | TRBJ2-7 | TRBV10-3 | CATSQGLSYEQYF | TGTGCCACCAGCCAGGGGCTTTCCTACGAGCAGTACTTC
NA | NA | TRBJ1-3 | TRBV7-2 | CASSLAGNTIYF | TGTGCCAGCAGCTTAGCCGGAAACACCATATATTTT
few | TRBD1 | TRBJ2-2 | TRBV5-4 | CASSRTGTRTGELFF | TGTGCCAGCAGCCGGACAGGGACTCGTACCGGGGAGCTGTTTTTT
NA | TRBD1 | TRBJ2-1 | TRBV25-1 | CASSEPGTAYNEQFF | TGTGCCAGCAGTGAACCAGGGACAGCTTACAATGAGCAGTTCTTC
NA | NA | TRBJ1-4 | TRBV6-5 | CASRARGAVGEKLFF | TGTGCCAGCAGAGCAAGGGGAGCGGTTGGGGAAAAACTGTTTTTT
NA | TRBD2 | TRBJ2-1 | TRBV29-1 | CSVGASGTNGGFF | TGCAGCGTTGGGGCTAGCGGGACCAATGGGGGGTTCTTC
NA | NA | TRBJ2-2 | TRBV19 | CASTRDPTGELFF | TGTGCCAGTACCAGGGACCCCACCGGGGAGCTGTTTTTT
many | NA | TRBJ1-2 | TRBV5-1 | CASSLEGNYGYTF | TGCGCCAGCAGCTTGGAGGGGAACTATGGCTACACCTTC
few | NA | TRBJ2-1 | TRBV9 | CASSVDRTPSYNEQFF | TGTGCCAGCAGCGTAGATAGGACCCCGTCCTACAATGAGCAGTTCTTC
NA | NA | TRBJ1-4 | TRBV27 | CASRRMGSEKLFF | TGTGCCAGCAGAAGGATGGGGAGTGAAAAACTGTTTTTT
many | TRBD1 | TRBJ2-1 | TRBV5-1 | CASSSTGTGSYNEQFF | TGCGCCAGCAGCTCTACCGGGACAGGGTCCTACAATGAGCAGTTCTTC
NA | TRBD2 | TRBJ2-3 | TRBV20-1 | CSASRLAGGTTDTQYF | TGCAGTGCTAGTAGGCTAGCGGGAGGGACCACAGATACGCAGTATTTT
NA | TRBD1 | TRBJ2-5 | TRBV10-3 | CVTAGTGDETQYF | TGTGTCACCGCCGGGACAGGGGACGAGACCCAGTACTTC
many | TRBD2 | TRBJ2-1 | TRBV7-9 | CASSLGLANEQFF | TGTGCCAGCAGCTTAGGACTAGCCAATGAGCAGTTCTTC
NA | NA | TRBJ2-5 | TRBV5-1 | CASSLARTVQETQYF | TGCGCCAGCAGCTTGGCCAGGACCGTGCAAGAGACCCAGTACTTC
NA | TRBD2 | TRBJ2-3 | TRBV20-1 | CSAVGRGSTDTQYF | TGCAGTGCTGTGGGGCGGGGGAGCACAGATACGCAGTATTTT
NA | NA | TRBJ1-6 | TRBV6-5 | CASSPTWSDSPLHF | TGTGCCAGCAGCCCAACATGGTCAGATTCACCCCTCCACTTT
few | NA | TRBJ2-5 | TRBV7-9 | CASSSGVGARVETQYF | TGTGCCAGCAGCTCTGGAGTAGGTGCTCGGGTTGAGACCCAGTACTTC
NA | NA | TRBJ2-7 | TRBV7-9 | CASSLVNRAGEQYF | TGTGCCAGCAGCTTAGTAAACAGGGCTGGCGAGCAGTACTTC
few | TRBD1 | TRBJ1-1 | TRBV29-1 | CSAGQGVSYTEAFF | TGCAGCGCCGGACAGGGGGTTTCTTACACTGAAGCTTTCTTT
NA | NA | TRBJ1-4 | TRBV6-1 | CASIPDGATNEKLFF | TGTGCCAGCATCCCGGACGGTGCAACTAATGAAAAACTGTTTTTT
few | NA | TRBJ1-4 | TRBV29-1 | CSVVFGEKLFF | TGCAGCGTTGTATTCGGTGAAAAACTGTTTTTT
NA | NA | TRBJ1-1 | TRBV7-9 | CASSSQSRDTEAFF | TGTGCCAGCAGCTCGCAGTCAAGGGACACTGAAGCTTTCTTT
few | TRBD1 | TRBJ2-7 | TRBV5-1 | CASSPVTGGASYEQYF | TGCGCCAGCAGCCCAGTTACAGGGGGCGCTTCCTACGAGCAGTACTTC
NA | TRBD2 | TRBJ2-7 | TRBV9 | CASSPLRLAGEDEQYF | TGTGCCAGCAGCCCCCTGAGACTAGCGGGAGAGGACGAGCAGTACTTC
NA | TRBD1 | TRBJ2-1 | TRBV6-5 | CASSDRGRNEQFF | TGTGCCAGCAGCGACAGGGGCCGGAATGAGCAGTTCTTC
few | TRBD1 | TRBJ2-4 | TRBV4-2 | CASSQTGGQNIQYF | TGTGCCAGCAGCCAAACAGGGGGCCAAAACATTCAGTACTTC
NA | NA | TRBJ1-2 | TRBV20-1 | CSRVQANYGYTF | TGCAGTCGAGTGCAAGCTAACTATGGCTACACCTTC
NA | TRBD1 | TRBJ1-5 | TRBV5-1 | CASSAMTGAGQPQHF | TGCGCCAGCAGCGCAATGACAGGGGCAGGCCAGCCCCAGCATTTT
few | NA | TRBJ1-2 | TRBV24-1 | CATSRRGFYGYTF | TGTGCCACCAGCAGGCGGGGCTTCTATGGCTACACCTTC
few | NA | TRBJ1-6 | TRBV29-1 | CSVGWGDNSPLHF | TGCAGCGTAGGTTGGGGCGATAATTCACCCCTCCACTTT
NA | NA | TRBJ2-1 | TRBV4-2 | CASSQGGLVTNEQFF | TGTGCCAGCAGCCAAGGGGGCCTAGTAACCAATGAGCAGTTCTTC
once | NA | TRBJ1-1 | TRBV27 | CASSFQIGTEAFF | TGTGCCAGCAGTTTCCAGATCGGGACTGAAGCTTTCTTT
NA | NA | TRBJ1-3 | TRBV11-2 | CASSLDLGDTIYF | TGTGCCAGCAGCTTAGATCTAGGCGACACCATATATTTT
many | NA | TRBJ1-1 | TRBV4-1 | CASSQDRRGGEAFF | TGCGCCAGCAGCCAAGACAGGAGGGGTGGTGAAGCTTTCTTT
few | TRBD2 | TRBJ2-7 | TRBV5-1 | CASSLDGLVSGEQYF | TGCGCCAGCAGCTTGGATGGACTAGTATCGGGGGAGCAGTACTTC
few | NA | TRBJ2-2 | TRBV28 | CASSPEWTTGELFF | TGTGCCAGCAGCCCAGAGTGGACCACCGGGGAGCTGTTTTTT
NA | NA | TRBJ2-2 | TRBV18 | CASSSRQVGGSDTGELFF | TGTGCCAGCTCATCTCGACAGGTTGGGGGATCGGACACCGGGGAGCTGTTTTTT
NA | NA | TRBJ2-1 | TRBV15 | CATSRDTRAPGNEQFF | TGTGCCACCAGCAGAGATACGAGGGCCCCCGGGAATGAGCAGTTCTTC
few | TRBD1 | TRBJ2-1 | TRBV12-3/TRBV12-4 | CASSLAGTGVNNEQFF | TGTGCCAGCAGTTTAGCTGGGACAGGGGTTAACAATGAGCAGTTCTTC
NA | NA | TRBJ1-1 | TRBV6-5 | CASSPFPRQVNTEAFF | TGTGCCAGCAGCCCTTTCCCTAGACAGGTGAACACTGAAGCTTTCTTT
NA | TRBD1 | TRBJ1-5 | TRBV2 | CASSRTGDNQPQHF | TGTGCCAGCAGCCGGACAGGGGACAATCAGCCCCAGCATTTT
NA | TRBD1 | TRBJ2-7 | TRBV28 | CASSSPGTGLDEQYF | TGTGCCAGCAGTTCCCCCGGGACAGGGCTTGACGAGCAGTACTTC
NA | NA | TRBJ2-5 | TRBV6-2/TRBV6-3 | CASSYGQGTVQETQYF | TGTGCCAGCAGTTACGGGCAGGGGACTGTCCAAGAGACCCAGTACTTC